This TCR beta chain was obtained from a study of graft-versus-host responses after intestinal transplantation. About the study: Anti-thymocyte globulin induction was given to all recipients, followed by tacrolimus and steroids for approximately three years. Findings and limits, study-wide: Recipient bone marrow held GvH clones, some seen earlier in ileum or blood. Researchers found peak circulating GvH clone levels linked to early post-transplant HvG declines.

V shed 8 bases and J 4 bases; nucleotides not matched to a gene: 9. Germline CDR1 SNHLY, CDR2 FYNNEI. CDR3 length: 14 amino acids. Sequencing used immunoSEQ multiplex PCR; TCRdb keeps in-frame clones, though not all of them. The table has 100,000 to 140,000 clones, 87% seen once; the top ten hold 0.71%. Worth noting for this clone: Antigen unknown.

The receptor was isolated from a human donor who was the organ donor for an intestinal transplant. The rearrangement links TRBV2 to TRBJ2-3; 7 positions match TRBD2. Material: unstimulated CD4+ T cells sorted from spleen or lymph node cells, obtained before transplant. The CDR3 region has the DNA TGTGCCAGCGGGGCGGGAGTTCCGTCAGATACGCAGTATTTT. Residues: CASGAGVPSDTQYF.